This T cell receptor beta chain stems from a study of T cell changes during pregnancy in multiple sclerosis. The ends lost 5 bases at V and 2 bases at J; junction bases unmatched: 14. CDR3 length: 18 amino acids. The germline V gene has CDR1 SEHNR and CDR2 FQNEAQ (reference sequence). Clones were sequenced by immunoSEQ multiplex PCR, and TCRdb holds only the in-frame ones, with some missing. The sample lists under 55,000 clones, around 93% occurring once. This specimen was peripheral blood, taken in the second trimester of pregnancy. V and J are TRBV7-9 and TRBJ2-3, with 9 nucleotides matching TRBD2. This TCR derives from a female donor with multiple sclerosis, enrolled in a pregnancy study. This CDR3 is CASSAPPMTSGYTDTQYF. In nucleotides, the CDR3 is TGTGCCAGCAGCGCACCCCCTATGACTAGCGGCTACACAGATACGCAGTATTTT.